This paragraph reports one T cell receptor beta chain. This record comes from a study of PD-L1 blockade in urothelial cancer. Study-wide background: T cell content in blood samples showed a median of about 140,000.

Sequencing was performed with immunoSEQ multiplex PCR; in TCRdb, only in-frame clones are kept and a portion is missing. This table holds about 82,000 clones, roughly 90% found once. It was locally advanced or metastatic urothelial carcinoma that patients had. This receptor was taken from a man aged 55 to 70 with urothelial cancer. This sample comprised PBMCs, obtained around atezolizumab (anti-PD-L1) treatment.

The CDR3 is CASSLLGQANEQFF. DNA for the CDR3: TGTGCCAGCAGCTTACTGGGACAGGCCAATGAGCAGTTCTTC. The V gene is TRBV7-2, the J gene TRBJ2-1; TRBD1 matches 8 bases. CDR1 and CDR2 from the germline V gene are SGHTA and FQGNSA. The CDR3 covers 14 residues. Trimming removed 2 bases from V and 6 bases from J; junction bases left unmatched: 3.